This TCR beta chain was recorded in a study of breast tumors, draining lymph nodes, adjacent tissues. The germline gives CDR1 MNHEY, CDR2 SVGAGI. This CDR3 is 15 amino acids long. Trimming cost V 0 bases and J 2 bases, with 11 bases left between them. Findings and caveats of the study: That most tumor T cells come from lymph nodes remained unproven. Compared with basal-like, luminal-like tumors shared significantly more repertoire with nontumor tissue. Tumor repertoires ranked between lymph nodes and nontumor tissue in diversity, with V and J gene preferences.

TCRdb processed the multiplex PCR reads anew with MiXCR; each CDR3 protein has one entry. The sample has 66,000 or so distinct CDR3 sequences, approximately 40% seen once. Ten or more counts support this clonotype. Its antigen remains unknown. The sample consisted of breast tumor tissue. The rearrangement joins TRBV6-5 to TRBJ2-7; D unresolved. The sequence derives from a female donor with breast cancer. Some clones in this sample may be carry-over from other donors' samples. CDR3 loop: CASSYSRPGTYEQYF. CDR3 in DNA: TGTGCCAGCAGTTACTCGCGTCCCGGAACCTACGAGCAGTACTTC.